Listed below are T cell receptor beta chains from one sample, sequenced in a study of blood T cells in healthy people across ages. MiXCR, applied by TCRdb to the 5' RACE reads, yields one record per CDR3 protein. Of some 790,000 distinct CDR3 sequences listed, more than 25% are singletons. The sample consisted of blood. The receptors stem from a woman older than 75 in good health. CDR3s include the opening cysteine and the closing phenylalanine or tryptophan. Each record gives: clone size, D gene, V gene, J gene, CDR3 protein, CDR3 DNA. D genes are given only for firm matches. The size of a clone is reported for some rows only, either as once, few or many, or as a class for expanded clones.

few	.	TRBV7-8	TRBJ1-4	CASSLVRSGEKLFF	TGTGCCAGCAGCTTAGTTAGGTCGGGTGAAAAACTGTTTTTT
once	TRBD2	TRBV6-2/TRBV6-3	TRBJ2-5	CASTHLAGGFLEETQYF	TGTGCCAGCACTCACCTAGCGGGAGGGTTCCTAGAAGAGACCCAGTACTTC
.	.	TRBV24-1	TRBJ2-2	CATSDLSLNTGELFF	TGTGCCACCAGTGATTTATCACTGAACACCGGGGAGTTGTTTTTT
.	TRBD2	TRBV7-8	TRBJ2-7	CASSPGTSVAYEQYF	TGTGCCAGCAGCCCCGGGACTAGCGTTGCCTACGAGCAGTACTTC
few	.	TRBV7-2	TRBJ2-5	CASCLAGETQYF	TGTGCCAGCTGCCTCGCAGGGGAGACCCAGTACTTC
many	.	TRBV20-1	TRBJ1-2	CSAPAGSFRGYTF	TGCAGTGCTCCGGCGGGCAGCTTTAGGGGCTACACCTTC
many	TRBD1	TRBV29-1	TRBJ2-7	CSVETGGHEQYF	TGCAGCGTTGAAACAGGGGGCCACGAGCAGTACTTC
many	.	TRBV29-1	TRBJ2-3	CSVASLTDTQYF	TGCAGCGTCGCCAGCCTAACAGATACGCAGTATTTT
.	.	TRBV20-1	TRBJ2-7	CSSRGGASYEQYF	TGCAGCAGCAGGGGAGGGGCCTCCTACGAGCAGTACTTC
few	.	TRBV6-2/TRBV6-3	TRBJ1-1	CASSYLYGHDSQNTEAFF	TGTGCCAGCAGTTACCTATACGGCCATGACAGCCAGAACACTGAAGCTTTCTTT
few	TRBD2	TRBV11-3	TRBJ2-3	CASSFGLAGRDTQYF	TGTGCCAGCAGCTTCGGTCTAGCGGGGCGAGATACGCAGTATTTT
.	.	TRBV3-1	TRBJ2-6	CASSQAGSRPSGANVLTF	TGTGCCAGCAGCCAAGCGGGTTCCCGTCCGTCCGGGGCCAACGTCCTGACTTTC
few	TRBD2	TRBV6-2/TRBV6-3	TRBJ2-5	CASSSRLAGSIETQYF	TGTGCCAGCAGTTCCCGGCTAGCGGGGTCAATAGAGACCCAGTACTTC
.	TRBD1	TRBV19	TRBJ2-7	CASSRGDRVKSYEQYF	TGTGCCAGTAGTAGAGGCGACAGGGTAAAGTCCTACGAGCAGTACTTC
few	TRBD2	TRBV4-3	TRBJ2-3	CASSQGGSGGAWTDTQYF	TGCGCCAGCAGCCAAGGAGGTAGCGGGGGGGCTTGGACAGATACGCAGTATTTT
.	.	TRBV6-5	TRBJ1-6	CASRSSMTPLHF	TGTGCCAGCCGTTCGTCTATGACACCCCTCCACTTT
many	.	TRBV27	TRBJ2-3	CASSSILLGVGSTDTQYF	TGTGCCAGCAGTTCCATCCTTCTAGGGGTCGGTAGCACAGATACGCAGTATTTT
.	TRBD1	TRBV20-1	TRBJ2-6	CSARDSGTGSILSSGANVLTF	TGCAGTGCTAGAGATTCAGGGACAGGGTCTATTCTTAGCTCTGGGGCCAACGTCCTGACTTTC
.	TRBD2	TRBV4-1	TRBJ2-5	CASSQDRSSGFQETQYF	TGCGCCAGCAGCCAAGATCGGTCTAGCGGGTTCCAAGAGACCCAGTACTTC
.	.	TRBV20-1	TRBJ2-5	CSARDKTGRRETQYF	TGCAGTGCTAGAGATAAAACAGGGCGTCGAGAGACCCAGTACTTC
many	.	TRBV7-9	TRBJ2-3	CASRSAGAKDTQYF	TGTGCCAGCAGATCCGCAGGGGCGAAAGATACGCAGTATTTT
many	.	TRBV20-1	TRBJ2-3	CSGGTPREDTQYF	TGCAGTGGCGGGACTCCTCGGGAAGATACGCAGTATTTT
few	.	TRBV18	TRBJ1-4	CASSRDTSEKLFF	TGTGCCAGCTCACGGGACACGAGTGAAAAACTGTTTTTT
.	.	TRBV18	TRBJ2-3	CASSPYGPGQGDTDTQYF	TGTGCCAGCTCACCATACGGTCCAGGGCAAGGGGACACAGATACGCAGTATTTT
many	.	TRBV6-2/TRBV6-3	TRBJ1-1	CASSYSRQGRTEAFF	TGTGCCAGCAGTTACTCCAGGCAGGGAAGAACTGAAGCTTTCTTT
.	TRBD1	TRBV20-1	TRBJ2-3	CSARDPGTGIADTQYF	TGCAGTGCTAGAGACCCGGGGACAGGGATCGCAGATACGCAGTATTTT
few	.	TRBV7-7	TRBJ2-2	CASSRDGPWGGELFF	TGTGCCAGCAGCCGAGATGGGCCCTGGGGCGGGGAGCTGTTTTTT
few	.	TRBV4-3	TRBJ1-5	CASSPQGNRPQHF	TGCGCCAGCAGCCCCCAGGGCAATCGGCCCCAGCATTTT
.	.	TRBV9	TRBJ1-2	CASSAPNRGYTF	TGTGCCAGCAGCGCCCCCAATCGTGGCTACACCTTC
many	.	TRBV11-2	TRBJ2-1	CASTSSVGYNEQFF	TGTGCCAGCACCTCATCGGTAGGATACAATGAGCAGTTCTTC
few	.	TRBV19	TRBJ1-6	CASSMTATYNSPLHF	TGTGCCAGTAGTATGACGGCCACCTATAATTCACCCCTCCACTTT
.	.	TRBV6-2/TRBV6-3	TRBJ2-1	CASRDRLVEEFF	TGTGCCAGCAGAGACCGACTAGTTGAGGAGTTCTTC
many	.	TRBV5-1	TRBJ2-7	CASSPRVSYEQYF	TGCGCCAGCAGCCCAAGGGTCTCCTACGAGCAGTACTTC
many	TRBD2	TRBV25-1	TRBJ2-5	CASSWGLAGETQYF	TGTGCCAGTAGTTGGGGACTAGCGGGAGAGACCCAGTACTTC
many	TRBD1	TRBV5-6	TRBJ2-7	CAAGQVYEQYF	TGTGCCGCGGGACAGGTCTACGAGCAGTACTTC
many	.	TRBV12-3/TRBV12-4	TRBJ1-2	CASSSGRDTYGYTF	TGTGCCAGCAGTTCGGGCCGGGACACCTATGGCTACACCTTC
many	.	TRBV11-2	TRBJ1-6	CASSSIVGGGTLSGYNSPLHF	TGTGCCAGCAGCTCCATCGTTGGGGGGGGGACACTCTCGGGATATAATTCACCCCTCCACTTT
many	.	TRBV4-2	TRBJ1-5	CASSQDPGTVNQPQHF	TGTGCCAGCAGCCAAGATCCCGGGACGGTAAATCAGCCCCAGCATTTT
many	.	TRBV6-5	TRBJ2-1	CASTSQGRGLYNEQFF	TGTGCCAGCACCTCACAGGGGCGGGGGCTCTACAATGAGCAGTTCTTC
many	.	TRBV4-3	TRBJ1-5	CASSQELGGLDSNQPQHF	TGCGCCAGCAGCCAAGAGTTAGGGGGACTCGATAGCAATCAGCCCCAGCATTTT